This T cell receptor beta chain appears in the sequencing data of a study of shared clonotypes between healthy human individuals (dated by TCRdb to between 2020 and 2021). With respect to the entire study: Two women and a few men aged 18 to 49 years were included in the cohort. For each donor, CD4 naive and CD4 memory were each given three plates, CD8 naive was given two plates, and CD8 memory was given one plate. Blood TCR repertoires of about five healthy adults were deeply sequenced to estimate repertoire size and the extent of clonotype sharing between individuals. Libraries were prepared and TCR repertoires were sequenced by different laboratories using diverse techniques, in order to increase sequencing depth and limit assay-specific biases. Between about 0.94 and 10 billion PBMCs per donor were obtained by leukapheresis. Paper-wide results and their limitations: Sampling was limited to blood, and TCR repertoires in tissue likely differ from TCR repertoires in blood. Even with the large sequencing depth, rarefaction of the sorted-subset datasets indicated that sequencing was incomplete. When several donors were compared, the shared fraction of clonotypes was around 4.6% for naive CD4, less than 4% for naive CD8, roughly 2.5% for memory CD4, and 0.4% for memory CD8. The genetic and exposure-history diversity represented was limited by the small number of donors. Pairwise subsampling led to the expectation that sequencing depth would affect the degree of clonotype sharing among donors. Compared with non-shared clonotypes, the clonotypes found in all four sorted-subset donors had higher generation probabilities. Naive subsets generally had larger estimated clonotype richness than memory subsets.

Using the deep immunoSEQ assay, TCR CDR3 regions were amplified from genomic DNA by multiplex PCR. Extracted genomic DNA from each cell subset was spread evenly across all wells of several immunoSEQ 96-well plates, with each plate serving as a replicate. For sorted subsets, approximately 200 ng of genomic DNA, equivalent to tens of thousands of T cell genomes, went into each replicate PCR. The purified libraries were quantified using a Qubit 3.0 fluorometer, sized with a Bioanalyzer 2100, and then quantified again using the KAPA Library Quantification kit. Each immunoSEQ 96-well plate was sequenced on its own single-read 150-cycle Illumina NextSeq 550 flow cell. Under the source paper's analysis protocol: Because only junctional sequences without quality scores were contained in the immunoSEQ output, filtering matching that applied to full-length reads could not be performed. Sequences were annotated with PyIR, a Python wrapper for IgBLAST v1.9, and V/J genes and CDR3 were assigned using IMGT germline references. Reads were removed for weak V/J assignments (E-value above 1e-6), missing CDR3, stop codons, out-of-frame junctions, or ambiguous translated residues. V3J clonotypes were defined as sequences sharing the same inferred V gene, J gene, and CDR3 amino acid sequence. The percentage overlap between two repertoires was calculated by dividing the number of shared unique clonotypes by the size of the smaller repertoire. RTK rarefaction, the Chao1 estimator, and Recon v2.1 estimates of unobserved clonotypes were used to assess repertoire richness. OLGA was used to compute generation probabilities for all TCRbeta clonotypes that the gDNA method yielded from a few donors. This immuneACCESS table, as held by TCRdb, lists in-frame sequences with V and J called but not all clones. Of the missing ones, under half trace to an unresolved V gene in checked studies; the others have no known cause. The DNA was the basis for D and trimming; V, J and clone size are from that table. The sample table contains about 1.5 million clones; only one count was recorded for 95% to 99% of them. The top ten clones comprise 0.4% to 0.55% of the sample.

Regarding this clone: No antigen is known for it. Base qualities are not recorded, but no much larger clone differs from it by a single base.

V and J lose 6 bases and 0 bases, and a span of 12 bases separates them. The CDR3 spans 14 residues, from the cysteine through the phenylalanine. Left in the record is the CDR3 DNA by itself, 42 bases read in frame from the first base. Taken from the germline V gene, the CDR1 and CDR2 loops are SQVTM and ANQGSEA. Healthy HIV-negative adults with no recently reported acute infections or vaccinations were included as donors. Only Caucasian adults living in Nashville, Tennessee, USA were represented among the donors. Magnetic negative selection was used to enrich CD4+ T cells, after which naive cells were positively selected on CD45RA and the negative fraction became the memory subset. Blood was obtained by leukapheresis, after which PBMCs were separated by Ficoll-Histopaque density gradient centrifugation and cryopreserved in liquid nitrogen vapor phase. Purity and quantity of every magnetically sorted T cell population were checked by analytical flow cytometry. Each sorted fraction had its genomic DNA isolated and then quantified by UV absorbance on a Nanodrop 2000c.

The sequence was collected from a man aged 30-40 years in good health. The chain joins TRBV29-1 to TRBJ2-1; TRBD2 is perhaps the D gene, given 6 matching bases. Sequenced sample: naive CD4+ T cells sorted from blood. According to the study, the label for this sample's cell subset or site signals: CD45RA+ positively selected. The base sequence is TGCAGCGTCCGTACCGGGAGCTCCTACAATGAGCAGTTCTTC. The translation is CSVRTGSSYNEQFF.